These 8 T cell receptor beta chains originate from one sample sequenced in a study of blood T cells in healthy people across ages. Alongside a J-beta primer mix, a sample-barcoded 5' primer served in a second PCR lasting roughly 6 to 11 cycles. Via MiXCR, TCRdb re-called the 5' RACE reads, giving one row per CDR3 protein. The sample consists of some 1.7 million distinct CDR3 sequences, 28% of them appearing once. Sequenced input: blood. These receptors came from a woman aged 30 to 39 in good health.

In the case of this clonotype: Just one base apart from a much larger clone, this may be a read error. The V call is TRBV9, the J call TRBJ1-4; D gene unclear. Per germline, CDR1 SGDLS and CDR2 YYNGEE. Trimming pared 7 bases from V and 8 bases from J, leaving 15 bases between. The CDR3 runs 13 residues. The CDR3 region is CASQDPRNEKLFF. CDR3 nucleotide sequence: TGTGCCAGCCAAGATCCGAGGAACGAAAAACTGTTTTTT. Full variable domain (outside the CDR3, taken from reference TRBV9 and TRBJ1-4): DSGVTQTPKHLITATGQRVTLRCSPRSGDLSVYWYQQSLDQGLQFLIQYYNGEERAKGNILERFSAQQFPDLHSELNLSSLELGDSALYFCASQDPRNEKLFFGSGTQLSVL.

V is TRBV12-3 or TRBV12-4 and J is TRBJ2-4; D possibly corresponds to TRBD1 (5 bases). V was cut by 5 bases and J by 0 bases, with 11 bases left in between. The length of the CDR3 is 15 residues. The CDR3 DNA sequence: TGTGCCAGCAGTCTCTGGGGCCCAGCCAAAAACATTCAGTACTTC. Its protein is CASSLWGPAKNIQYF.

The chain recombines TRBV4-1 with TRBJ1-1; D gene uncertain. The CDR3 has 17 residues. With 4 bases removed from V and 0 bases from J, the gap between germline ends came to 18 bases. CDR1 and CDR2 (germline): MGHRA, YSYEKL. CDR3: CASSPQDLRSMNTEAFF. The CDR3 bases are TGCGCCAGCAGCCCCCAGGATCTCCGCAGCATGAACACTGAAGCTTTCTTT.

The rearrangement joins TRBV5-5 to TRBJ2-1, with no clear D. The CDR3 totals 12 residues. V was cut by 4 bases and J by 6 bases, with 8 bases left in between. The germline V gene has CDR1 SGHKS and CDR2 YYEKEE (reference sequence). The CDR3 DNA reads TGTGCCAGCAGCCCTAAGGGCAATGAGCAGTTCTTC. Translating gives CASSPKGNEQFF.

This chain joins TRBV19 and TRBJ2-5; D not certain. The germline V and J ends were trimmed by 2 bases and 1 base, with 11 bases remaining between them. CDR3 size: 15 residues. Germline CDR1 LNHDA, CDR2 SQIVND (reference sequence). The CDR3 DNA follows: TGTGCCAGTAGTATATCGGCCCAGGCCCAAGAGACCCAGTACTTC. This gives the protein CASSISAQAQETQYF.

In this sample, this clonotype turned up many times. The CDR3 loop is CSANRGTGEGEQYF. In DNA, the CDR3 is TGCAGTGCCAACCGAGGGACGGGGGAGGGCGAGCAGTACTTC. The chain has TRBV20-1 and TRBJ2-7; 7 bases fit TRBD2. This CDR3 has 14 amino acids. V was clipped by 6 bases and J by 6 bases; unmatched bases: 14. CDR1 is DFQATT, CDR2 SNEGSKA, per germline (reference sequence).

The chain recombines TRBV9 with TRBJ2-2, with 8 bases identical to TRBD2. The germline gives CDR1 SGDLS, CDR2 YYNGEE. V was clipped by 7 bases and J by 4 bases; unmatched bases: 6. The CDR3 covers 14 residues. CDR3 sequence (DNA): TGTGCCAGCGCAAGCGGGAGACGCACCGGGGAGCTGTTTTTT. Encoded protein: CASASGRRTGELFF.

This clonotype was counted at least ten times. The rearrangement joins TRBV12-3 or TRBV12-4 to TRBJ2-7, with D perhaps assigned TRBD1 or TRBD2 (5 bases each). This CDR3 region has 13 residues. Between the trimmed V and J ends, which lost 6 bases and 0 bases, there was a span of 9 bases. The CDR3 is CASRDGGSYEQYF. DNA for the CDR3: TGTGCCAGCAGAGATGGGGGCTCCTACGAGCAGTACTTC.